These T cell receptor beta chains were read from a single sample in a study of cytomegalovirus exposure and HLA in healthy donors. Sequencing used immunoSEQ multiplex PCR; TCRdb keeps in-frame clones, though not all of them. The repertoire holds some 60,000 clones, with over 75% as singletons. Sequencing was done on a sample of PBMCs. Source of these receptors: a man aged 18 to 29 in good health and CMV-seronegative. Each CDR3 is given with its conserved first and last residue. The D gene is left open where the match is weak. Size tells how often a clone was seen (once, few, many) or the class of an expanded clone, and some rows leave it out.

j_call | v_call | d_call | clone_size | cdr3_length | cdr3_nt | cdr3_aa
TRBJ2-2 | TRBV11-2 | TRBD1 | . | 16 | TGTGCCAGCACCCTAGGGACAGGGAGGAACACCGGGGAGCTGTTTTTT | CASTLGTGRNTGELFF
TRBJ2-3 | TRBV7-9 | . | . | 17 | TGTGCCAGCAGCTCGCCGCGGGACGTAACTAGCACAGATACGCAGTATTTT | CASSSPRDVTSTDTQYF
TRBJ1-1 | TRBV5-1 | . | . | 13 | TGCGCCAGCAGTCGGAGCTTAAGGACTGAAGCTTTCTTT | CASSRSLRTEAFF
TRBJ2-1 | TRBV5-1 | TRBD1 | . | 14 | TGCGCCAGCAGCTGGAGGACAGGGGAGAGTGAGCAGTTCTTC | CASSWRTGESEQFF
TRBJ1-2 | TRBV4-1 | . | once | 15 | TGCGCCAGCAGCCAAGATCGATCGGGAGACTATGGCTACACCTTC | CASSQDRSGDYGYTF
TRBJ2-7 | TRBV14 | . | . | 15 | TGTGCCAGCAGCCACGGGGACGGATCTAGCGACGAGCAGTACTTC | CASSHGDGSSDEQYF
TRBJ2-1 | TRBV11-2 | . | . | 16 | TGTGCCAGCAGCTCGCAATTCAGGGGAAGAGGTAATGAGCAGTTCTTC | CASSSQFRGRGNEQFF
TRBJ1-1 | TRBV27 | TRBD1 | . | 13 | TGTGCCAGCCGGGGACAGCCAGGAATTGAAGCTTTCTTT | CASRGQPGIEAFF
TRBJ2-1 | TRBV11-2 | TRBD2 | . | 17 | TGTGCCAGCAGCTTAAATCTGGGACTAGCGGTGTTGGGAGAGCAGTTCTTC | CASSLNLGLAVLGEQFF
TRBJ2-3 | TRBV14 | TRBD2 | . | 16 | TGTGCCAGCAGCGGCTTTGGCGGGGGGAGCACAGATACGCAGTATTTT | CASSGFGGGSTDTQYF
TRBJ1-5 | TRBV6-5 | . | few | 13 | TGTGCCAGCAGTCCCCTAAGCAATCAGCCCCAGCATTTT | CASSPLSNQPQHF
TRBJ1-5 | TRBV28 | . | . | 12 | TGTGCCAGCAGATCGGGCAATCAGCCCCAGCATTTT | CASRSGNQPQHF
TRBJ2-7 | TRBV7-8 | TRBD1 | . | 14 | TGTGCCAGCAGCCCCGGGACAGGGCTTGACGAGCAGTACTTC | CASSPGTGLDEQYF
TRBJ1-2 | TRBV7-9 | TRBD1 | . | 17 | TGTGCCAGCAGCCTGGTTAGGGACAGGGGTCTTTTCTATGGCTACACCTTC | CASSLVRDRGLFYGYTF
TRBJ2-1 | TRBV6-1 | TRBD1 | . | 14 | TGTGCCAGCAGTGGGGACAGGGGATACAATGAGCAGTTCTTC | CASSGDRGYNEQFF
TRBJ2-1 | TRBV30 | TRBD2 | . | 15 | TGTGCCTGGGGATTCACTAGCGGGGGATACAATGAGCAGTTCTTC | CAWGFTSGGYNEQFF
TRBJ1-1 | TRBV2 | TRBD1 | . | 15 | TGTGCCAGCCCTCCTTCCGACAGGGGGCGAACTGAAGCTTTCTTT | CASPPSDRGRTEAFF
TRBJ2-3 | TRBV25-1 | . | . | 13 | TGTGCCAGCAGTGAATATGGAACAGCTACGCAGTATTTT | CASSEYGTATQYF
TRBJ1-1 | TRBV7-3 | . | . | 13 | TGTGCCAGCAGCCGATACATATCCACTGAAGCTTTCTTT | CASSRYISTEAFF
TRBJ1-1 | TRBV19 | TRBD1 | . | 15 | TGTGCCAGTAGTATAGACACAGGGGGCTCCCCTGAAGCTTTCTTT | CASSIDTGGSPEAFF
TRBJ2-2 | TRBV7-9 | . | . | 13 | TGTGCCAGCGCCCCAGGGAAGGCCGGGGAGCTGTTTTTT | CASAPGKAGELFF
TRBJ1-1 | TRBV9 | TRBD1 | . | 14 | TGTGCCAGCAGCGCCGGACAGGGGGCGGTGGAAGCTTTCTTT | CASSAGQGAVEAFF
TRBJ1-5 | TRBV2 | . | medium-sized | 15 | TGTGCCAGCAGTGACGGGGGGCTCGAGATCCAGCCCCAGCATTTT | CASSDGGLEIQPQHF
TRBJ1-2 | TRBV6-1 | . | . | 15 | TGTGCCAGCACCCCTGGAGGGGGGGGCGCTTGGGGCTACACCTTC | CASTPGGGGAWGYTF
TRBJ1-4 | TRBV4-2 | . | . | 15 | TGTGCCAGCAGCCTTGCCTCGGGGTTTAATGAAAAACTGTTTTTT | CASSLASGFNEKLFF
TRBJ1-2 | TRBV5-6 | . | . | 16 | TGTGCCAGCAGCGCCGTCTCGGTGAAGAAGTACTATGGCTACACCTTC | CASSAVSVKKYYGYTF
TRBJ1-2 | TRBV20-1 | . | . | 10 | TGCAGTGCTAGGGAGAATGGCTACACCTTC | CSARENGYTF
TRBJ2-1 | TRBV5-1 | TRBD2 | . | 14 | TGCGCCAGCAGCTTGAGGCTAGCGGGCGATGAGCAGTTCTTC | CASSLRLAGDEQFF
TRBJ2-7 | TRBV30 | . | . | 11 | TGTGCCTGGAATATTTTCGGTGAGCAGTACTTC | CAWNIFGEQYF
TRBJ1-6 | TRBV18 | . | . | 15 | TGTGCCAGCTCACCGAGACAGCCACAAAATTCACCCCTCCACTTT | CASSPRQPQNSPLHF
TRBJ1-2 | TRBV30 | . | . | 15 | TGTGCCTGGGGCTGGGGAGGCCGAGCTAACTATGGCTACACCTTC | CAWGWGGRANYGYTF
TRBJ2-7 | TRBV29-1 | TRBD1 | . | 15 | TGCAGCGTTGAAGGCCGGGACAGGGAAATTGGCGAGCAGTACTTC | CSVEGRDREIGEQYF
TRBJ2-2 | TRBV4-1 | TRBD1 | . | 17 | TGCGCCAGCAGCCAAGAGACAGGGGCCACGAACACCGGGGAGCTGTTTTTT | CASSQETGATNTGELFF
TRBJ1-6 | TRBV13 | TRBD1 | . | 14 | TGTGCCAGCAGCTCCGGGACAGTTGATTCACCCCTCCACTTT | CASSSGTVDSPLHF
TRBJ1-1 | TRBV16 | TRBD1 | medium-sized | 13 | TGTGCCAGCAGCCTCGGACAGGTAACTGAAGCTTTCTTT | CASSLGQVTEAFF
TRBJ1-5 | TRBV6-5 | . | . | 12 | TGTGCCAGCAGTAGCGGGGATCAGCCCCAGCATTTT | CASSSGDQPQHF
TRBJ1-1 | TRBV4-1 | . | . | 15 | TGCGCCAGCAGCCAAGGGGCAGGGGCGAGCACTGAAGCTTTCTTT | CASSQGAGASTEAFF
TRBJ1-5 | TRBV4-1 | . | . | 16 | TGCGCCAGCAGCCAAGTCCTTATCGCTAGCAATCAGCCCCGGCATTTT | CASSQVLIASNQPRHF
TRBJ2-1 | TRBV12-2 | . | . | 13 | TGTGCAAGTCGCCCCCGACAGGGTGGTGAGCAGTTCTTC | CASRPRQGGEQFF
TRBJ1-5 | TRBV6-5 | . | . | 14 | TGTGCCAGCAGTTTACGAGCCCGCAATCAGCCCCAGCATTTT | CASSLRARNQPQHF
TRBJ2-2 | TRBV9 | . | once | 16 | TGTGCCAGCAGCGCCTACGGGACAATTAACACCGGGGAGCTGTTTTTT | CASSAYGTINTGELFF
TRBJ1-6 | TRBV5-1 | TRBD1 | . | 17 | TGCGCCAGCAGCTTGTATGGGACAGGCTCCTATAATTCACCCCTCCACTTT | CASSLYGTGSYNSPLHF
TRBJ1-6 | TRBV28 | TRBD1 | . | 15 | TGTGCCAGCACCCAACGGGGGACAGTTAATTCACCCCTCCACTTT | CASTQRGTVNSPLHF
TRBJ1-2 | TRBV6-6 | . | . | 15 | TGTGCCAGCAGTACCTCTAGTCAGGGCGGAGATGGCTACACCTTC | CASSTSSQGGDGYTF
TRBJ2-3 | TRBV28 | TRBD2 | once | 15 | TGTGCCAGCAGTCTGTACGGGGGGACGACAGATACGCAGTATTTT | CASSLYGGTTDTQYF
TRBJ1-2 | TRBV5-1 | TRBD1 | . | 14 | TGCGCCAGCAGCTCGGACAGGGATATCGATGGCTACACCTTC | CASSSDRDIDGYTF
TRBJ1-1 | TRBV5-6 | . | . | 14 | TGTGCCAGCAGCTTGCGGGGAGGGAACACTGAAGCTTTCTTT | CASSLRGGNTEAFF
TRBJ1-1 | TRBV14 | TRBD1 | . | 14 | TGTGCCAGCAGCCAGGTGTCGGGGACAGGTGACGCTTTCTTT | CASSQVSGTGDAFF
TRBJ2-7 | TRBV10-2 | . | . | 15 | TGCGCCAGCAGCCTCCTGGCGGGGACGCCGGGCGAGCAGTACTTC | CASSLLAGTPGEQYF
TRBJ2-7 | TRBV4-1 | TRBD1 | . | 15 | TGCGCCAGCAGCCAGGGACAGGATAGCTCCTACGAGCAGTACTTC | CASSQGQDSSYEQYF
TRBJ1-5 | TRBV30 | . | . | 13 | TGTGCCTGGAGTGTGGCAGGGCTTCAGCCCCAGCATTTT | CAWSVAGLQPQHF
TRBJ1-5 | TRBV7-2 | TRBD1 | few | 16 | TGTGCCAGCAGCTTAGAGGGACAGGGCGCCAATCAGCCCCAGCATTTT | CASSLEGQGANQPQHF
TRBJ1-5 | TRBV2 | . | . | 15 | TGTGCCAGCAGACCAGGAGGGGTTGGGAATCAGCCCCAGCATTTT | CASRPGGVGNQPQHF
TRBJ1-2 | TRBV7-6 | . | . | 12 | TGTGCCAGCAGCTTAGTAGGGGATGGCTACACCTTC | CASSLVGDGYTF
TRBJ2-1 | TRBV12-5 | TRBD2 | . | 15 | TGTGCTAGTGGACCCCTAGCGGGGATTGACAATGAGCAGTTCTTC | CASGPLAGIDNEQFF
TRBJ2-4 | TRBV4-1 | . | . | 14 | TGCGCCAGCAGCCAAGCGGGAAGTGAAAACATTCAGTACTTC | CASSQAGSENIQYF
TRBJ1-1 | TRBV29-1 | . | . | 10 | TGCAGCGTTGATGGAGGGAACGCTTTCTTT | CSVDGGNAFF
TRBJ2-7 | TRBV28 | TRBD1 | . | 15 | TGTGCCAGCACCCCTTCGGACGGGACAGCCTACGAGCAGTACTTC | CASTPSDGTAYEQYF
TRBJ1-3 | TRBV5-4 | . | . | 16 | TGTGCCAGCAGCCTTGGACGGGGATTCTCTGGAAACACCATATATTTT | CASSLGRGFSGNTIYF